The 19 T cell receptor beta chains listed next were all sequenced from one sample in a study of human T cells and chemical hapten exposure. TCRdb ran MiXCR on the RACE reads and lists one entry per CDR3 protein. Found here are approximately 350,000 distinct CDR3 sequences, around 7% of them singletons; the top ten hold less than 10%. The time point here: patch test 1, 2 weeks after DPC sensitization. Treatment of the sample: therapeutic diphenylcyclopropenone sensitization with weekly scalp DPC. Material: whole blood, obtained in connection with sensitization to the hapten diphenylcyclopropenone (DPC). The receptors derive from a woman younger than 35 with alopecia areata. Some clones in this sample may be carry-over from other donors' samples.

This clonotype was seen only a few times. The chain links TRBV7-3 to TRBJ2-7; no firm D call. CDR3 length equals 15 residues. The V end lost 1 base, the J end lost 2 bases, and 12 bases lay between the germline ends. Germline V gene lookup returns CDR1 SGHTA and CDR2 FQGTGA. The CDR3 reads CASSLIPATTYEQYF. DNA for the CDR3: TGTGCCAGCAGCTTAATCCCCGCCACTACCTACGAGCAGTACTTC.

This clonotype was seen ten or more times. The CDR3 nucleotides read TGCGCCAGCAGTTTCGAGGTCTCTGGGGCCAACGTCCTGACTTTC. As protein: CASSFEVSGANVLTF. The rearrangement joins TRBV4-3 to TRBJ2-6, with D hard to call. V lost 6 bases to trimming and J lost 0 bases, with 9 bases between them. Germline V gene data show CDR1 as LGHNA and CDR2 as YSLEER. The CDR3 is made up of 15 amino acids.

The rearrangement uses TRBV4-2 and TRBJ1-4, with no clear D. Trimming took 2 bases from V and 4 from J, leaving 11 bases between them. The germline V gene has CDR1 LGHNA and CDR2 YNFKEQ. The length of the CDR3 is 15 residues. CDR3 region: CASSQFKQINEKLFF. DNA of the CDR3: TGTGCCAGCAGCCAATTTAAACAGATTAATGAAAAACTGTTTTTT.

This clonotype has a count of ten or more. The genes are TRBV6-1 and TRBJ1-1, with D unclear. CDR3 length equals 13 residues. V gave up 3 bases and J gave up 4 bases, with 9 bases separating them. Germline CDR1 is MNHNS and CDR2 is SASEGT. CDR3 nucleotide sequence: TGTGCCAGCAGTGACCCTGGAACCACTGAAGCTTTCTTT. Its translation is CASSDPGTTEAFF.

This clonotype was recorded a few times. The chain uses TRBV7-2 and TRBJ2-7; no clear D gene. The length of the CDR3 is 14 residues. Trimming removed 1 base at V and 6 bases at J, with 13 bases between. CDR1 and CDR2 (germline): SGHTA, FQGNSA. The CDR3 loop reads CASSLDFSIVEQYF. CDR3 nucleotides: TGTGCCAGCAGCTTAGATTTTTCAATAGTCGAGCAGTACTTC.

The J gene is TRBJ1-2, the V gene TRBV5-1; no clear D. The CDR3 covers 15 residues. V lost 0 bases, J lost 0 bases, and 9 bases lay in between. Per the germline V gene, CDR1 is SGHRS and CDR2 is YFSETQ. The DNA of the CDR3 is TGCGCCAGCAGCTTGGGGGCAGCTTCTAACTATGGCTACACCTTC. Translation gives CASSLGAASNYGYTF.

This clonotype was detected a few times. This rearrangement joins TRBV7-2 to TRBJ2-7; D tentatively reads TRBD1 or TRBD2 (5 bases each). The germline gives CDR1 SGHTA, CDR2 FQGNSA. The CDR3 runs 14 residues. V was cut by 2 bases and J by 3 bases, with 11 bases left in between. CDR3 protein: CASSLWRGVYEQYF. In DNA form, the CDR3 reads TGTGCCAGCAGCTTATGGAGAGGGGTCTACGAGCAGTACTTC.

CDR3 coding DNA: TGTGCCAGCAGGAAATCGGGGACAGATACGCAGTATTTT. Translated, it gives CASRKSGTDTQYF. The J gene is TRBJ2-3, the V gene TRBV2; a weak D match, TRBD2 (5 bases). Germline V gene lookup returns CDR1 SNHLY and CDR2 FYNNEI. V was pared by 6 bases and J by 3 bases, with 10 bases between. The CDR3 runs 13 residues.

This clonotype has a handful of counts. The chain uses TRBV6-2 or TRBV6-3 and TRBJ1-2, with D maybe TRBD1 (6 bases). The CDR3 runs to 13 residues. Trimming removed 5 bases at V and 6 bases at J, with 13 bases between. Germline-derived CDR1 and CDR2 are MNHEY and SVGEGT. The DNA for the CDR3 is TGTGCCAGCAGTCCTTCGGGGGGCCATGGCTACACCTTC. Encoded protein: CASSPSGGHGYTF.

This sequence joins TRBV7-2 and TRBJ2-3, with TRBD2 matching 13 bases. Germline loops: CDR1 SGHTA, CDR2 FQGNSA. Trimming cost V 5 bases and J 4 bases; bases outside gene matches: 9. There are 17 residues in the CDR3. This chain's CDR3 is CASSPATSGGASDTQYF. The DNA for the CDR3 is TGTGCCAGCAGCCCTGCCACTAGCGGGGGGGCCTCAGATACGCAGTATTTT.

The J gene is TRBJ1-2, the V gene TRBV14; no firm D call. V lost 1 base and J lost 3, with 6 bases in between. Germline V gene sequence: CDR1 SGHDN, CDR2 FVKESK. This CDR3 comprises 13 residues. The CDR3 sequence: CASSQVTDYGYTF. In DNA, the CDR3 is TGTGCCAGCAGCCAAGTTACAGACTATGGCTACACCTTC.

There are a few counts of this clonotype. The chain uses TRBV6-2 or TRBV6-3 and TRBJ2-6; D call uncertain. The CDR3 sequence is 16 residues long. CDR1 and CDR2 (germline): MNHEY, SVGEGT. The V gene lost 0 bases and the J gene lost 5 bases, with 11 bases spanning the gap. The CDR3 sequence: CASSYSDKGRANVLTF. The CDR3 DNA reads as TGTGCCAGCAGTTACTCCGACAAGGGCAGGGCCAACGTCCTGACTTTC.

This clonotype has a count of ten or more. This chain uses TRBV20-1 with TRBJ2-3; D is perhaps TRBD2 (6 bases). The V end lost 5 bases, the J end lost 0 bases, and 15 bases lay between the germline ends. CDR1 DFQATT and CDR2 SNEGSKA come from the germline V gene (reference sequence). This CDR3 has 15 residues. The CDR3 sequence: CSAGGFPLSTDTQYF. CDR3 DNA sequence: TGCAGTGCTGGAGGGTTCCCCCTTAGCACAGATACGCAGTATTTT.

The V call is TRBV18, the J call TRBJ1-6; D perhaps matches TRBD1 (5 bases). CDR3 length: 15 residues. Germline V CDR1 and CDR2: KGHSH, LQKENI. V was cut by 0 bases and J by 8 bases, with 11 bases left in between. The chain's CDR3 is CASSPPSVGDSPLHF. CDR3 DNA: TGTGCCAGCTCACCACCGTCGGTGGGGGATTCACCCCTCCACTTT.

The rearrangement joins TRBV13 to TRBJ1-2; perhaps TRBD1 as D (6 bases). Germline loops: CDR1 PRHDT, CDR2 FYEKMQ (reference sequence). V lost 3 bases and J lost 3, with 14 bases in between. The CDR3 is 15 amino acids. The CDR3 here is CASSFGRTEDYGYTF. The CDR3 coding sequence is TGTGCCAGCAGCTTTGGGCGGACAGAAGACTATGGCTACACCTTC. Full variable domain (missing parts from reference TRBV13 and TRBJ1-2): AAGVIQSPRHLIKEKRETATLKCYPIPRHDTVYWYQQGPGQDPQFLISFYEKMQSDKGSIPDRFSAQQFSDYHSELNMSSLELGDSALYFCASSFGRTEDYGYTFGSGTRLTVV.

This chain joins TRBV24-1 and TRBJ2-1; D remains ambiguous. This CDR3 spans 13 amino acids. V was clipped by 1 base and J by 4 bases, with 4 bases between them. Germline lookup yields CDR1 KGHDR and CDR2 SFDVKD. CDR3 coding DNA: TGTGCCACCAGTGATTTCAGGTACAATGAGCAGTTCTTC. Translating gives CATSDFRYNEQFF.

The table lists this clonotype with many counts. The chain links TRBV6-2 or TRBV6-3 to TRBJ1-1, with 7 positions matching TRBD1. This CDR3 has 13 amino acids. Per germline, CDR1 MNHEY and CDR2 SVGEGT. J gave up 3 bases and V 6 bases, and 4 bases lay outside the gene matches. The CDR3 here is CASRTQGYTEAFF. CDR3 in DNA: TGTGCCAGCAGGACACAGGGGTACACTGAAGCTTTCTTT.

The genes are TRBV18 and TRBJ1-4; D call uncertain. Trimming pared 4 bases from V and 6 bases from J, leaving 12 bases between. The CDR3 is made up of 14 amino acids. Germline V gene sequence: CDR1 KGHSH, CDR2 LQKENI. The chain's CDR3 is CASSLSLGDEKLFF. The CDR3 nucleotides are TGTGCCAGCTCACTTTCTCTCGGGGATGAAAAACTGTTTTTT.

The chain combines TRBV6-2 or TRBV6-3 with TRBJ1-5; 8 bases are a match to TRBD1. Per germline, CDR1 MNHEY and CDR2 SVGEGT. The CDR3 extends over 16 amino acids. With 1 base clipped from V and 3 bases from J, the junction kept 5 bases outside the gene matches. CDR3 amino acids: CASSYWTGNSNQPQHF. Here the CDR3 DNA reads TGTGCCAGCAGTTACTGGACAGGGAACTCCAATCAGCCCCAGCATTTT.